The 12 T cell receptor beta chains listed next were all sequenced from one sample in a study of blood T cell repertoires in COVID-19. Profiled with immunoSEQ multiplex PCR; TCRdb holds only in-frame clones, not every one. The sample holds about 380,000 clones, 81% seen once. Sequenced: peripheral blood. Receptor source: a human donor with acute or convalescent COVID-19. The donor label of this sample is uncertain.

Worth noting for this clone: Other DNA sequences in the sample encode the same CDR3. This chain joins TRBV5-1 and TRBJ2-5; D is unresolved. Germline CDR1 SGHRS, CDR2 YFSETQ. Trimming cost V 2 bases and J 5 bases, with 7 bases left between them. The CDR3 is 12 amino acids. The CDR3 is CASSFGQETQYF. DNA for the CDR3: TGCGCCAGCAGCTTTGGTCAGGAGACCCAGTACTTC.

In nucleotides, the CDR3 is TGTGCCAGCAGTTTGAAACTAGCGGGGGTATTGTCTGAGCAGTTCTTC. Its translation is CASSLKLAGVLSEQFF. The chain employs TRBV28 and TRBJ2-1, with 11 nucleotides matching TRBD2. This CDR3 contains 16 residues. Losses at the gene ends were 3 bases for V and 9 bases for J; bases not matched to a gene: 10. The V gene's germline CDR1 is MDHEN and CDR2 SYDVKM.

The V call is TRBV3-1 (or the pseudogene TRBV3-2), the J call TRBJ2-4, with 14 bases fitting TRBD2. V was pared by 4 bases and J by 0 bases, with 8 bases of the junction left unmatched. Germline loops: CDR1 LGHDT, CDR2 YNNKEL (reference sequence). This CDR3 has 19 residues. The CDR3 here is CASSPLGLAGVLAKNIQYF. Written as DNA, the CDR3 is TGTGCCAGCAGCCCCCTGGGACTAGCGGGGGTGCTAGCCAAAAACATTCAGTACTTC.

This sequence joins TRBV5-1 and TRBJ1-2, with D unresolved. The CDR3 covers 13 residues. CDR1 SGHRS and CDR2 YFSETQ come from the germline V gene. Trimming cost V 4 bases and J 8 bases, with 15 bases left between them. The DNA of the CDR3 is TGCGCCAGCAGCCAATACGGTTCTTCGGGCTACACCTTC. The encoded protein is CASSQYGSSGYTF.

V gene TRBV10-3 combines with J gene TRBJ1-1; 11 nucleotides align to TRBD1. This CDR3 is 17 amino acids long. V lost 2 bases, J lost 5 bases, and 10 bases stayed unmatched. Germline loops: CDR1 ENHRY, CDR2 SYGVKD. Here the CDR3 DNA reads TGTGCCATCAGTGAGGGGGCTGGACAGGGGGCGGGAACTGAAGCTTTCTTT. Protein product: CAISEGAGQGAGTEAFF.

V usage is TRBV12-3 or TRBV12-4 and J usage is TRBJ1-1; TRBD1 might be the D (5 bases). The CDR3 is made up of 12 amino acids. Trimming cost V 0 bases and J 11 bases, with 10 bases left between them. As DNA, the CDR3 is TGTGCCAGCAGTTTAGCGGGAGGGGTTGCTTTCTTT. Translated: CASSLAGGVAFF.

V and J are TRBV3-1 (or the pseudogene TRBV3-2) and TRBJ2-7, with TRBD2 matching 7 bases. Trimming took 3 bases from V and 5 from J; bases not matched to a gene: 19. This CDR3 contains 18 residues. Looked up from germline, CDR1 is LGHDT and CDR2 is YNNKEL (reference sequence). The CDR3 is CASSQTLSGEGRPHEQYF. Here the CDR3 DNA reads TGTGCCAGCAGCCAGACCTTAAGCGGGGAGGGCCGCCCCCACGAGCAGTACTTC.

The chain uses TRBV19 and TRBJ1-2; 7 bases align to TRBD1. V lost 10 bases to trimming and J lost 7 bases; unmatched junction nucleotides: 12. This CDR3 comprises 13 residues. Germline values: CDR1 LNHDA, CDR2 SQIVND (reference sequence). The CDR3 nucleotides are TGTGCCACGTTCTGGGACAGCCGGGGTGGCTACACCTTC. Its protein product is CATFWDSRGGYTF.

This clone turned up a few times. This rearrangement joins TRBV11-2 to TRBJ1-6; D uncertain. The CDR3 sequence is 16 residues long. V was pared by 1 base and J by 1 base, with 8 bases between. Per the germline V gene, CDR1 is SGHAT and CDR2 is FQNNGV. The DNA for the CDR3 is TGTGCCAGCAGCTTAGGAGCGGGATCCTATAATTCACCCCTCCACTTT. This translates into CASSLGAGSYNSPLHF. Supplemented by reference TRBV11-2 and TRBJ1-6, the full variable domain reads EAGVAQSPRYKIIEKRQSVAFWCNPISGHATLYWYQQILGQGPKLLIQFQNNGVVDDSQLPKDRFSAERLKGVDSTLKIQPAKLEDSAVYLCASSLGAGSYNSPLHFGNGTRLTVT.

V usage is TRBV28 and J usage is TRBJ1-1, with TRBD1 identical over 8 bases. The J segment lost 8 bases and the V segment lost 6 bases, leaving 17 bases of the junction unmatched. This CDR3 region has 16 residues. From germline, CDR1 is MDHEN and CDR2 SYDVKM. The CDR3 DNA is TGTGCCAGCAGGTCGTCCCGGACAGGGCTTTTGCCCGAAGCTTTCTTT. Translated: CASRSSRTGLLPEAFF.

V is TRBV5-1 and J is TRBJ1-4; D ambiguous. The germline CDR1 and CDR2 sequences are SGHRS and YFSETQ. Trimming stripped 0 bases from V and 8 bases from J, with 14 bases between. CDR3 length: 15 amino acids. For the CDR3, the DNA is TGCGCCAGCAGCTTGGGTGGCGCAGCGGAGGAAAAACTGTTTTTT. Amino acids: CASSLGGAAEEKLFF.

This clone was detected only a few times. This chain links TRBV6-6 with TRBJ1-5; TRBD1 matches at 8 bases. CDR1 MNHNY and CDR2 SVGAGI come from the germline V gene (reference sequence). This CDR3 has 14 amino acids. V lost 8 bases to trimming and J lost 3 bases; unmatched junction nucleotides: 6. Written as DNA, the CDR3 is TGTGCCAGCTCGAGGGACAGGTACAATCAGCCCCAGCATTTT. Translating it yields CASSRDRYNQPQHF.